This TCR beta chain was identified in a study of T cell responses to AZD1222 COVID-19 vaccine. About the research overall: Doses given second, at about 4 or about 12 weeks, were pooled.

V was pared by 4 bases and J by 4 bases, with 4 bases between. CDR1 and CDR2 from the germline V gene are PRHDT and FYEKMQ (reference sequence). This CDR3 contains 12 residues. Concerning this clone itself: Its target is not known.

Here immunoSEQ multiplex PCR was the method, and the copy in TCRdb shows in-frame clones only, minus some. The sample consists of tens of thousands of clones, 84% of them appearing once. Whole-study results and caveats: Unmutated variant regions are reportedly targeted by nearly half of spike-specific TCRs. Baseline seropositivity occurred in only six AZD1222 recipients. The donor cohort was predominantly white British with a female majority, and clonal diversity may have been underestimated.

This receptor was taken from an adult in good health. V gene TRBV13 combines with J gene TRBJ2-2, with no clear D. The source material was peripheral blood, sampled on day 0 of AZD1222 vaccination. CDR3 sequence: CASSSGTGELFF. The CDR3 DNA reads as TGTGCCAGCAGCTCGGGCACCGGGGAGCTGTTTTTT. Combining the CDR3 with reference TRBV13 and TRBJ2-2 gives the whole variable domain AAGVIQSPRHLIKEKRETATLKCYPIPRHDTVYWYQQGPGQDPQFLISFYEKMQSDKGSIPDRFSAQQFSDYHSELNMSSLELGDSALYFCASSSGTGELFFGEGSRLTVL.